The present T cell receptor (beta chain) was sequenced within a study of PD-1 blockade in classical Hodgkin lymphoma. Study-wide points: Complete responders' baseline diversity resembled that of newly diagnosed patients. At baseline, newly diagnosed patients reportedly showed less TCR diversity than healthy donors.

Each of the patients experienced relapse following autologous stem cell transplantation, and their brentuximab vedotin exposure differed. The best responses consisted of complete response, partial response or progressive disease. The CDR3 is 16 residues long. V lost 0 bases to trimming and J lost 10 bases; unmatched junction nucleotides: 8. In germline, CDR1 is SGHDN, CDR2 FVKESK. Clones were sequenced by immunoSEQ multiplex PCR, and TCRdb holds only the in-frame ones, with some missing. The data hold some 45,000 clones, with approximately 91% observed a single time. Comments on this clone: The antigen is undetermined.

Here the sequenced sample was peripheral blood mononuclear cells (PBMCs), taken at baseline. This TCR derives from a human donor with classical Hodgkin lymphoma. The V and J genes are TRBV14 and TRBJ2-1; 11 bases are a match to TRBD1. CDR3 protein: CASSQERDRGLREQFF. CDR3 sequence (DNA): TGTGCCAGCAGCCAAGAACGGGACAGGGGGTTAAGGGAGCAGTTCTTC.